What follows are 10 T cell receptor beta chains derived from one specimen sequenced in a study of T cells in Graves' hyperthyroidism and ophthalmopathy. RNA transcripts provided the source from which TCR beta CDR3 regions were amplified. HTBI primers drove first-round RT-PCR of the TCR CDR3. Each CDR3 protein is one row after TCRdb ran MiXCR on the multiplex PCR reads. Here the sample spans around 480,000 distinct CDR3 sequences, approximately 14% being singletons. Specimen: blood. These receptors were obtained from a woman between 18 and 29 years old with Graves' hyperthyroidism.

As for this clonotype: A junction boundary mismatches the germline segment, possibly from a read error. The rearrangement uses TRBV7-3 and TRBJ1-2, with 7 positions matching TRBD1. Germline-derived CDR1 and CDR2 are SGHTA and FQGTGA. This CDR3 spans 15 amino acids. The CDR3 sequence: CASSLQGTVFDGYIF. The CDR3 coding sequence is TGTGCCAGCAGCTTACAAGGGACAGTTTTTGATGGCTACATCTTC.

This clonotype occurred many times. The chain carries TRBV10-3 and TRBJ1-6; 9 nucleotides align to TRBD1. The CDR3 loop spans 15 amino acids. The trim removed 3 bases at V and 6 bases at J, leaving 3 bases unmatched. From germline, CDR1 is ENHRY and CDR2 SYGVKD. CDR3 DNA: TGTGCCATCAGTGACACGGGACAGGGTAATTCACCCCTCCACTTT. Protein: CAISDTGQGNSPLHF.

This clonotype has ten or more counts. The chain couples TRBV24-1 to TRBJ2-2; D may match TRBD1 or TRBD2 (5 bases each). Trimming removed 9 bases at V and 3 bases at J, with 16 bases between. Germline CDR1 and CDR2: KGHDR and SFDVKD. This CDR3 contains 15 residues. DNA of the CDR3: TGTGCCACCGGACGAATGGTGGGGGACACCGGGGAGCTGTTTTTT. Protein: CATGRMVGDTGELFF.

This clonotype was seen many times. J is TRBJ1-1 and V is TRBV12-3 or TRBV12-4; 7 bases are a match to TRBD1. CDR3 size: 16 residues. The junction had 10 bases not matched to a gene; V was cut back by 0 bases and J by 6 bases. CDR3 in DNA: TGTGCCAGCAGTTTAGCGTTAAGGGGGCTGGAAGCTGAAGCTTTCTTT. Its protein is CASSLALRGLEAEAFF.

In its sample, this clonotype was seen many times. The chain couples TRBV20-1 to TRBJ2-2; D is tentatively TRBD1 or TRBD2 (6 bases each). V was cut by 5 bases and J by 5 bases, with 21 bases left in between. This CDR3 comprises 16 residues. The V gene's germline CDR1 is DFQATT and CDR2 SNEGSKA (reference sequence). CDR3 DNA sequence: TGCAGTGCTCCCCTGAATCCGGGGGCGAGGACCGGGGAGCTGTTTTTT. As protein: CSAPLNPGARTGELFF.

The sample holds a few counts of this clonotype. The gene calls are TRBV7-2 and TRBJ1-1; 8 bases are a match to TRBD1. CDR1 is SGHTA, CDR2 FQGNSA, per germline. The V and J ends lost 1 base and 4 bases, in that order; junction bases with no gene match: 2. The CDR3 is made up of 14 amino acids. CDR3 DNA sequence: TGTGCCAGCAGCTTAGGGGGACAGGTCACTGAAGCTTTCTTT. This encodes CASSLGGQVTEAFF.

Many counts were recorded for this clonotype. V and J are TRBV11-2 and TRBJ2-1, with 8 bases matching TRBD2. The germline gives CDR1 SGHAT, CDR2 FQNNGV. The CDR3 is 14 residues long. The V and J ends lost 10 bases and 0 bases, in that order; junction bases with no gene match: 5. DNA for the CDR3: TGTGCCACTGCACTAGCGGTCTCCTACAATGAGCAGTTCTTC. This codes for CATALAVSYNEQFF.

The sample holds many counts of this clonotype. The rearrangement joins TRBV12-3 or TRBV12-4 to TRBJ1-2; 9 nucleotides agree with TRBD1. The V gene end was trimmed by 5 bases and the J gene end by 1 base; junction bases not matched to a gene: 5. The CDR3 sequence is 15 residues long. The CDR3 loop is CASSNPGQGNYGYTF. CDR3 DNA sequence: TGTGCCAGCAGTAATCCGGGACAGGGTAACTATGGCTACACCTTC.

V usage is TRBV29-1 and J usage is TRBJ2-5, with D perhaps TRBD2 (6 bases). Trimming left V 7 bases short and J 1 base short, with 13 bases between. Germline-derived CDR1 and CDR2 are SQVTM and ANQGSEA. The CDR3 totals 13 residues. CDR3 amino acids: CSARGDLQETQYF. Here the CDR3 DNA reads TGCAGCGCCCGCGGGGACCTCCAAGAGACCCAGTACTTC.

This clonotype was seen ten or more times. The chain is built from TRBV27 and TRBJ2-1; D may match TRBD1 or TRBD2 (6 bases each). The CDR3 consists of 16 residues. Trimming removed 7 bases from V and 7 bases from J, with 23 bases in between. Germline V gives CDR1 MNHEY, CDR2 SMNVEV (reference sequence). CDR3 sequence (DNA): TGTGCCAGCACCCCCGTGTGGGGGGCACTGAAGAATGAGCAGTTCTTC. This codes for CASTPVWGALKNEQFF.